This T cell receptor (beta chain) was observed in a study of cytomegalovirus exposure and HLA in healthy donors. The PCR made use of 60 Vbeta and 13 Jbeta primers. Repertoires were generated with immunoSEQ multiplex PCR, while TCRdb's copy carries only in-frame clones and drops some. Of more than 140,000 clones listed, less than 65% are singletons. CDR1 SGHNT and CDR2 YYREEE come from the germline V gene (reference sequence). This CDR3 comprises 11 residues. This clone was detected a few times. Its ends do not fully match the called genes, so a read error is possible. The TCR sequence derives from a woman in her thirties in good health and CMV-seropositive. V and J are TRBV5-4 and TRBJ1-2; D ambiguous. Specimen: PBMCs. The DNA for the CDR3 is TGTGCCAGCAGCTTGGCACGTTGGCAGGCCTTC. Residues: CASSLARWQAF. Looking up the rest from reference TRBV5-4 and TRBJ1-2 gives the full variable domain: ETGVTQSPTHLIKTRGQQVTLRCSSQSGHNTVSWYQQALGQGPQFIFQYYREEENGRGNFPPRFSGLQFPNYSSELNVNALELDDSALYLCASSLARWQAFGSGTRLTVV.